The 8 T cell receptor beta chains below were found in one sample sequenced in a study of blood T cell repertoires in COVID-19. Method: immunoSEQ multiplex PCR; TCRdb's copy keeps in-frame clones and lacks some. Among around 140,000 clones, 80% to 90% were seen once, and the ten largest hold under 2.5%. Sequenced material: peripheral blood. The receptor source for this set is a man aged 50-59 years with active COVID-19.

V is TRBV7-2 and J is TRBJ1-1; a possible D gene is TRBD1 (6 bases). Trimming took off 4 bases at V and 2 bases at J, with 17 bases between the two ends. The CDR3 is 16 amino acids. Germline values: CDR1 SGHTA, CDR2 FQGNSA. The CDR3 bases are TGTGCCAGCAGCTCGTACTTTCGGACAGTAAACACTGAAGCTTTCTTT. Residues: CASSSYFRTVNTEAFF.

V is TRBV30 and J is TRBJ2-1, with D possibly matching TRBD1 (5 bases). CDR1 and CDR2 from the germline V gene are GTSNPN and SVGIG (reference sequence). The CDR3 covers 14 residues. Trimming shortened V by 0 bases and J by 4 bases, and 10 bases separated the two germline ends. The CDR3 spells CAWSVGHGYNEQFF. DNA of the CDR3: TGTGCCTGGAGTGTAGGACACGGGTACAATGAGCAGTTCTTC.

The table lists this clone with a count of one. The chain is built from TRBV7-8 and TRBJ1-2, with D perhaps matching TRBD1 (6 bases). This CDR3 contains 15 residues. With 4 bases removed from V and 5 bases from J, the gap between germline ends came to 17 bases. Germline V gene sequence: CDR1 SGHVS, CDR2 FQNEAQ. The CDR3 DNA reads TGTGCCAGCAGCTCCCGGGAGGGCCAGGGGTATGGCTACACCTTC. This codes for CASSSREGQGYGYTF.

This clone was picked up a small number of times. The chain links TRBV11-3 to TRBJ1-1; D not certain. Germline CDR1 is SGHNT and CDR2 is YENEEA. The CDR3 length is 12 residues. V lost 3 bases, J lost 3 bases, and 5 bases lay in between. DNA of the CDR3: TGTGCCAGCAGCTTTAGTCACACTGAAGCTTTCTTT. Translation gives CASSFSHTEAFF.

This chain's CDR3 is CATSRVLAATQETQYF. In DNA, the CDR3 is TGTGCCACCAGCAGAGTGCTAGCGGCGACCCAAGAGACCCAGTACTTC. The chain has TRBV15 and TRBJ2-5, with TRBD2 identical over 7 bases. This CDR3 is built from 16 residues. Germline trimming cut 1 base from V and 1 base from J; bases unmatched to any gene: 6. Germline loops: CDR1 LNHNV, CDR2 YYDKDF (reference sequence).

The J gene is TRBJ2-2, the V gene TRBV25-1; TRBD1 matches at 10 bases. Germline assignment: CDR1 MGHDK and CDR2 SYGVNS. CDR3 size: 15 residues. Losses at the gene ends were 9 bases for V and 5 bases for J; bases not matched to a gene: 9. For the CDR3, the DNA is TGTGCCAGTAAACTAGACAGGGGGCTTACCGGGGAGCTGTTTTTT. Translation: CASKLDRGLTGELFF.

The chain combines TRBV30 with TRBJ2-2, with TRBD1 matching 7 bases. Trimming took 5 bases from V and 5 from J; bases not matched to a gene: 8. This CDR3 contains 14 residues. Germline V CDR1 and CDR2: GTSNPN, SVGIG (reference sequence). CDR3 nucleotide sequence: TGTGCCTGGGATGGACAGGCAAATACCGGGGAGCTGTTTTTT. Protein product: CAWDGQANTGELFF.

This chain links TRBV7-9 with TRBJ1-5; D unresolved. V was pared by 2 bases and J by 2 bases, with 4 bases between. This CDR3 spans 13 amino acids. The germline V gene has CDR1 SEHNR and CDR2 FQNEAQ (reference sequence). CDR3 residues: CASSLQGNQPQHF. The CDR3, as DNA: TGTGCCAGCAGCTTACAGGGCAATCAGCCCCAGCATTTT.